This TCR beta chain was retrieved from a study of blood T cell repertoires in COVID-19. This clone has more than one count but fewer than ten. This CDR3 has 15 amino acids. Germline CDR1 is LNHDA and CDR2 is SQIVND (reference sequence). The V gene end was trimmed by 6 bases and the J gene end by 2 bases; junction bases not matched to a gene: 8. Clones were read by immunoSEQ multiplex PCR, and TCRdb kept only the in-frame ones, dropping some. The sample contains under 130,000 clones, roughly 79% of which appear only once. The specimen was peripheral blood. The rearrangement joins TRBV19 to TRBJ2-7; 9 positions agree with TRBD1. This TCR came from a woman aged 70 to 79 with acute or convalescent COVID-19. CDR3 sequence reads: CASSEGDRDTYEQYF. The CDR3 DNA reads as TGTGCCAGTAGCGAGGGGGACAGGGATACCTACGAGCAGTACTTC.